This TCR beta chain was sequenced during a study of vaccination effects on CD4 cells after COVID-19. CDR3 length: 16 amino acids. With 4 bases clipped from V and 5 bases from J, the junction kept 11 bases outside the gene matches. The germline V gene has CDR1 SGHRS and CDR2 YFSETQ. With regard to this clone: The target antigen is unknown.

Antigen-specific CD4+ T cells were expanded with viral peptide pools in the ViraFEST assay before sequencing. With more than nine days of culture completed, CD4+ T cells were isolated. In culture with about 10 IU/ml IL-2 and roughly 10 ug/ml peptides, PBMC were grown at around 1.8 million per well. General study results and limits: Healthy vaccinees' vaccine-induced clones included only 1 of 255 cross-reacting with common cold coronaviruses.

Produced via immunoSEQ multiplex PCR; TCRdb's table is partial and in-frame only. The sample records roughly 76,000 clones, about 74% being singletons. This chain connects TRBV5-1 to TRBJ2-2; 7 bases are a match to TRBD2. Sequenced material: CD4+ T cells from PBMCs cultured with HCoV-229E spike peptides, taken before COVID-19 vaccination. This TCR derives from a human donor who received a COVID-19 vaccine. The CDR3 coding sequence is TGCGCCAGCAGCCTACCCAGGTCGGGGGGAACCGGGGAGCTGTTTTTT. It is translated as CASSLPRSGGTGELFF.